This TCR beta chain was captured by sequencing in a study of CD8+ T cells in alopecia areata. The CDR3 totals 16 residues. V shed 2 bases, J shed 2 bases, and the junction held 6 bases outside the gene matches. CDR1 and CDR2 from the germline V gene are MDHEN and SYDVKM. Extraction of RNA preceded its reverse transcription into cDNA, which served as the sequencing template. Using immunoSEQ multiplex PCR, the repertoire was profiled, and TCRdb retains in-frame clones only, with some absent. The sample gives 95,000 to 120,000 clones, roughly 55% of which show up once; 20% to 25% is in the top ten. This sequence was found in a human donor with alopecia areata. The gene calls are TRBV28 and TRBJ1-5, with 7 bases that match TRBD1. Sequencing used NKG2D-low CD8+ T cells sorted from blood. The CDR3 spells CASSLRQGWGNQPQHF. DNA of the CDR3: TGTGCCAGCAGTTTACGACAGGGATGGGGCAATCAGCCCCAGCATTTT.